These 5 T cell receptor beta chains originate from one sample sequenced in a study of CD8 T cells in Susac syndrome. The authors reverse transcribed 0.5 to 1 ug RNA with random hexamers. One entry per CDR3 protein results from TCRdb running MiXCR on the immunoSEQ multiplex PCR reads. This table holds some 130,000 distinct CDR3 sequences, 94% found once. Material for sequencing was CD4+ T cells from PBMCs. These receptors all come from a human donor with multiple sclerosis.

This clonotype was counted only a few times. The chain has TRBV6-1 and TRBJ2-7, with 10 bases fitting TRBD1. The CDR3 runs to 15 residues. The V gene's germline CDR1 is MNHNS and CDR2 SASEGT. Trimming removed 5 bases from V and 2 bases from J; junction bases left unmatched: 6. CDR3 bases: TGTGCCAGCAGTCCCAGACAGGGGGCCGCCTACGAGCAGTACTTC. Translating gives CASSPRQGAAYEQYF.

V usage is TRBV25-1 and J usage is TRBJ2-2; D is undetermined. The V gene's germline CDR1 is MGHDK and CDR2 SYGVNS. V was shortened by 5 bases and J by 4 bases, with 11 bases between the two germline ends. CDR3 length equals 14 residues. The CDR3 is CASSTGSLTGELFF. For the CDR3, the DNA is TGTGCCAGCAGTACTGGCAGCCTCACCGGGGAGCTGTTTTTT.

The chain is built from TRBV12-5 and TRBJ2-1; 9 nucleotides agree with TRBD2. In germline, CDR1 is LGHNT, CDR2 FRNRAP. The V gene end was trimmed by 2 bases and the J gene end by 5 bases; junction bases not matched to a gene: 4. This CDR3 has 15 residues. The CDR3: CASGLRLAGHNEQFF. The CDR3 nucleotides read TGTGCTAGTGGTTTGCGTCTAGCGGGGCACAATGAGCAGTTCTTC.

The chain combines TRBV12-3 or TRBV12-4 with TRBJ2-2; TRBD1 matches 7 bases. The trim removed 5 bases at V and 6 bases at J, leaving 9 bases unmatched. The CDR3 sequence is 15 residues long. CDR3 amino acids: CASSTGALGPGELFF. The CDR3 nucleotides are TGTGCCAGCAGTACAGGGGCGTTGGGGCCCGGGGAGCTGTTTTTT.

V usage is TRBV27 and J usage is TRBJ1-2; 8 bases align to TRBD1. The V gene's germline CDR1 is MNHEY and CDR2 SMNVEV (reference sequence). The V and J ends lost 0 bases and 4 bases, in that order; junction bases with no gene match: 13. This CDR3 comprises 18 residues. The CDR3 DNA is TGTGCCAGCAGTTTATCCGGTTCGCAGGGGGCTTCCTTCTATGGCTACACCTTC. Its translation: CASSLSGSQGASFYGYTF.